Reported below is one T cell receptor (beta chain). This sample was taken from a study of control samples from healthy donors and cancer patients. The repertoire was sequenced with immunoSEQ multiplex PCR; TCRdb's copy has only in-frame clones and lacks some. The sample has about 170,000 clones, 75% to 95% seen once. The CDR3 extends over 13 amino acids. Germline CDR1 reads MNHEY; CDR2 reads SVGAGI. Trimming took 1 base from V and 6 from J, leaving 10 bases between them. The chain is built from TRBV6-5 and TRBJ2-7; possible D gene TRBD1, 6 bases. Source material: blood. This TCR was sampled from a middle-aged woman in good health. The CDR3 here is CASSYFQGGEQYF. Here the CDR3 DNA reads TGTGCCAGCAGTTACTTTCAAGGGGGCGAGCAGTACTTC.